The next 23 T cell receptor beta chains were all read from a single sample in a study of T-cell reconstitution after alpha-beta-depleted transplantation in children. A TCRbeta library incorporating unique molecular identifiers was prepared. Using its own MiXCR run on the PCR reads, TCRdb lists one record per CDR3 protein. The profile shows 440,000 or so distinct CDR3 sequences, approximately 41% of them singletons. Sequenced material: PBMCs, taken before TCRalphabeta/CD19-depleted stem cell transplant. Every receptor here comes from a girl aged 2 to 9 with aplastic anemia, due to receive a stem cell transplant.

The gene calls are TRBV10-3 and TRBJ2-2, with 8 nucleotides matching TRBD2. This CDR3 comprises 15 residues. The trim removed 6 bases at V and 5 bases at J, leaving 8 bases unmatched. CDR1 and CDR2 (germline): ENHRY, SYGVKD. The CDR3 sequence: CAISPGLAHTGELFF. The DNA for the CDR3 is TGTGCCATCAGCCCTGGACTAGCTCATACCGGGGAGCTGTTTTTT.

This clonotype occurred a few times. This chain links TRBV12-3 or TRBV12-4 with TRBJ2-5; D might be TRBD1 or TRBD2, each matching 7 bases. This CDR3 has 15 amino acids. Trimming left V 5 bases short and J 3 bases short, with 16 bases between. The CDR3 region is CASSTTGEGKETQYF. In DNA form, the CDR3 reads TGTGCCAGCAGTACCACAGGGGAGGGCAAAGAGACCCAGTACTTC.

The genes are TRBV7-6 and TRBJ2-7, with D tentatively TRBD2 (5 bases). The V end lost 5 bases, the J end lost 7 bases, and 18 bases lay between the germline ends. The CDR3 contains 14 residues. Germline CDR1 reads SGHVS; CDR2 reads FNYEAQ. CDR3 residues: CASSVWESLKEQYF. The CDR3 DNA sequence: TGTGCCAGCAGCGTATGGGAGTCACTAAAAGAGCAGTACTTC.

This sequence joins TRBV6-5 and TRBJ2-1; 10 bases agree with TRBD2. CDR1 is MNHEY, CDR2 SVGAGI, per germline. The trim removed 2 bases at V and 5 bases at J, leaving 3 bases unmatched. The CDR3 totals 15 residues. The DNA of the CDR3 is TGTGCCAGCAGTTACCCAGCGGGGGGGCACAATGAGCAGTTCTTC. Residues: CASSYPAGGHNEQFF.

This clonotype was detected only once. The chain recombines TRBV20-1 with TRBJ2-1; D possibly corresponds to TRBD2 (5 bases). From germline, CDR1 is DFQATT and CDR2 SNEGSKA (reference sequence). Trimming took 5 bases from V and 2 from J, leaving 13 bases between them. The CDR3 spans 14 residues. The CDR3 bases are TGCAGTGCTCAATGGGTGCGGGCCTACAATGAGCAGTTCTTC. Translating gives CSAQWVRAYNEQFF.

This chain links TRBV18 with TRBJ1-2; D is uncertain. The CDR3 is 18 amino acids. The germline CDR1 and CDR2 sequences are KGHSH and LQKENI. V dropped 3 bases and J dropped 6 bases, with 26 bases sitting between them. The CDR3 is CASSPAVGLTGKAHGYTF. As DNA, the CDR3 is TGTGCCAGCTCACCCGCGGTCGGATTAACGGGAAAGGCGCATGGCTACACCTTC.

CDR3 sequence (DNA): TGTGCCAGCAGCTTGGCCCCGGACGCCGGGAAGACCCAGTACTTC. Its protein product is CASSLAPDAGKTQYF. This chain connects TRBV5-5 to TRBJ2-5, with D perhaps TRBD2 (5 bases). V was trimmed by 0 bases and J by 6 bases, leaving 15 bases between them. Germline V gene data show CDR1 as SGHKS and CDR2 as YYEKEE (reference sequence). The CDR3 contains 15 residues.

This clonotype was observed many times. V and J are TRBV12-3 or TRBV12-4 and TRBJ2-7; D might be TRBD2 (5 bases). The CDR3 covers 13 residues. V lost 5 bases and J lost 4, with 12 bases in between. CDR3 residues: CASSLQSGYEQYF. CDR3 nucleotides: TGTGCCAGCAGTCTACAGTCGGGATACGAGCAGTACTTC.

The DNA of the CDR3 is TGTGCCTGGAGTGTACGCTCGGACATCGGGGAGCCAGGAAACACCATATATTTT. Protein product: CAWSVRSDIGEPGNTIYF. The chain combines TRBV30 with TRBJ1-3, with TRBD1 as a possible D gene (5 bases). CDR3 length: 18 residues. Germline lookup yields CDR1 GTSNPN and CDR2 SVGIG (reference sequence). V was trimmed by 0 bases and J by 4 bases, leaving 22 bases between them.

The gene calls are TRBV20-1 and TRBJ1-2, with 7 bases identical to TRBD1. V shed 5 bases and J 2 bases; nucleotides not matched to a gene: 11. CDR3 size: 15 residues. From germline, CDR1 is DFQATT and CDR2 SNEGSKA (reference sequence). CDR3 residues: CSAEQGTGVNYGYTF. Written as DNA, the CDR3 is TGCAGTGCTGAACAGGGGACGGGGGTGAACTATGGCTACACCTTC.

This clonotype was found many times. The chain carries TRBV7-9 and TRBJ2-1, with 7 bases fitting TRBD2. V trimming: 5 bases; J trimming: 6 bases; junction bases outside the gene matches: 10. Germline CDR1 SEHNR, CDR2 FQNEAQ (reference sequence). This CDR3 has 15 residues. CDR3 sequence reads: CASSPSGQTPNEQFF. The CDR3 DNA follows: TGTGCCAGCAGCCCTAGCGGTCAGACCCCCAATGAGCAGTTCTTC.

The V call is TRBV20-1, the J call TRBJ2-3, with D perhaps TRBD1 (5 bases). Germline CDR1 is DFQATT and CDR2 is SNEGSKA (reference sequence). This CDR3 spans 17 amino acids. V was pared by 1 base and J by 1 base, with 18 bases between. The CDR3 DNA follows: TGCAGTGCTAGAGGAAGGCGGCTAAAAGGGGGCACAGATACGCAGTATTTT. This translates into CSARGRRLKGGTDTQYF.

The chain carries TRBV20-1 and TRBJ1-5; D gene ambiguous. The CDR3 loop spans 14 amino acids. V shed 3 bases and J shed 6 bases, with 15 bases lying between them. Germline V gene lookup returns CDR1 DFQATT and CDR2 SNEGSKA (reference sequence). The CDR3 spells CSASPGEAGQPQHF. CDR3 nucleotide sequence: TGCAGTGCTAGTCCCGGGGAAGCGGGTCAGCCCCAGCATTTT.

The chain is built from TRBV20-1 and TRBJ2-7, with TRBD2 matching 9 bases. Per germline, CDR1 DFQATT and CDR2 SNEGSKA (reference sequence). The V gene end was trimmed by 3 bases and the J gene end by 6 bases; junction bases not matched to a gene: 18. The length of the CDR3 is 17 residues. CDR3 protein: CSARARGGVAGISEQYF. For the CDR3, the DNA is TGCAGTGCTAGGGCCCGCGGGGGGGTAGCGGGAATTAGCGAGCAGTACTTC.

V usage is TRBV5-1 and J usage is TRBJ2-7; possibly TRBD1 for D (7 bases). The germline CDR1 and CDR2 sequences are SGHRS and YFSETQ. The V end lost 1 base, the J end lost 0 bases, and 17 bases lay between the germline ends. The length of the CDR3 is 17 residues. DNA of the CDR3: TGCGCCAGCAGCTTGACAAACGGGGGACAGAGCTCCTACGAGCAGTACTTC. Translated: CASSLTNGGQSSYEQYF.

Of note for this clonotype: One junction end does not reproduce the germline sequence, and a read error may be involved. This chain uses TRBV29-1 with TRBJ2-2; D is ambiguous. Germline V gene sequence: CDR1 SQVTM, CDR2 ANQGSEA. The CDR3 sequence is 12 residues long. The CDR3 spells CCVSFRTGELFF. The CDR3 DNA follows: TGCTGCGTTTCTTTTAGGACCGGGGAGCTGTTTTTT.

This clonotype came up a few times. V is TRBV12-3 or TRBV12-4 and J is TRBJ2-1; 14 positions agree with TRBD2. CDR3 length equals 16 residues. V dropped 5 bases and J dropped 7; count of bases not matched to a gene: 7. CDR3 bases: TGTGCCAGCAGTACTCCGGGACTAGCGGGAGTGAATGAGCAGTTCTTC. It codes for CASSTPGLAGVNEQFF.

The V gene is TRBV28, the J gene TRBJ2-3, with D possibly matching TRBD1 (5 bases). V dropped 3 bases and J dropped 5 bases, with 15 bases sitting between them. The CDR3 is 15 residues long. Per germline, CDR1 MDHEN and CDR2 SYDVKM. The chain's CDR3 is CASSLRARVGDTQYF. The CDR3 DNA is TGTGCCAGCAGTTTGAGAGCCAGGGTGGGAGATACGCAGTATTTT.

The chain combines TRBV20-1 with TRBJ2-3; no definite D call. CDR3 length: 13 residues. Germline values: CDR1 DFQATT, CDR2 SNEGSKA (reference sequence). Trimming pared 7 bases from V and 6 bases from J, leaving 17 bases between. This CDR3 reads CSVPLPLSDTQYF. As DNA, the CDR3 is TGCAGTGTTCCACTCCCCCTTTCTGATACGCAGTATTTT.

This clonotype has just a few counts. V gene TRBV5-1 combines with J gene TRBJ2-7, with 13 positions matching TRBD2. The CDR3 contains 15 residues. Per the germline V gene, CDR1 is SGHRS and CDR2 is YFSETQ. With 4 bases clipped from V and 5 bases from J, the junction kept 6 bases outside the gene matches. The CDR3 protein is CASSVGLAGANEQYF. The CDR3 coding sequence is TGCGCCAGCAGCGTAGGACTAGCGGGAGCCAACGAGCAGTACTTC.

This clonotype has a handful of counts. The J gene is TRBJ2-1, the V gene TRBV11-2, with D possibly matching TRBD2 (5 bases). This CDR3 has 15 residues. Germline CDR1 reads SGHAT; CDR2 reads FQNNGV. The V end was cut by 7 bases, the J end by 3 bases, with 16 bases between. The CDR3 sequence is CASTPRRTYYNEQFF. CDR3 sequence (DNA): TGTGCCAGCACCCCGCGGAGGACTTACTACAATGAGCAGTTCTTC.

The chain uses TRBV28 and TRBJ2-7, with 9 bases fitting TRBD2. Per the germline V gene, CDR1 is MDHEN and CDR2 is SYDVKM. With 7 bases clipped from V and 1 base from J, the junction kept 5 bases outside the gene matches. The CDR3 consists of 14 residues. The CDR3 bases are TGTGCCAGCACCCAGCGGGGGGCTTCCTACGAGCAGTACTTC. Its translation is CASTQRGASYEQYF.

CDR3 sequence (DNA): TGCGCCAGCAGCGCATCACAGGGGGCTAACTATGGCTACACCTTC. It specifies CASSASQGANYGYTF. The J gene is TRBJ1-2, the V gene TRBV5-1; TRBD1 matches 8 bases. CDR3 length equals 15 residues. The germline V gene encodes CDR1 SGHRS and CDR2 YFSETQ. Germline trimming cut 4 bases from V and 0 bases from J; bases unmatched to any gene: 5.